Listed below are T cell receptor beta chains from one sample, sequenced in a study of T cell responses to AZD1222 COVID-19 vaccine. The repertoire was sequenced with immunoSEQ multiplex PCR; TCRdb's copy has only in-frame clones and lacks some. The data contain about 120,000 clones, 85% to 90% of them seen just once; the ten biggest clones take up 6.5% to 7.5%. The source was peripheral blood, collected 28 days after the second AZD1222 dose. These receptor sequences come from an adult who received the AZD1222 COVID-19 vaccine. The CDR3 runs from the conserved cysteine through the conserved F or W. A D gene is named only where the DNA matches it firmly. Clone sizes are given selectively: once, few, many, or a class where the clone is expanded.

CDR3 protein,CDR3 DNA,J gene,V gene,D gene,clone size
CASSPSTGNYGYTF,TGTGCCAGCAGCCCCTCGACAGGAAACTATGGCTACACCTTC,TRBJ1-2,TRBV9,.,.
CASSRGRAYSYEQYF,TGCGCCAGCAGTCGGGGGCGCGCGTACTCCTACGAGCAGTACTTC,TRBJ2-7,TRBV23-1,.,.
CASSLQGGREKLFF,TGTGCCAGCAGCCTCCAAGGGGGCCGTGAAAAACTGTTTTTT,TRBJ1-4,TRBV5-6,TRBD1,.
CASSSRASANEKLFF,TGCGCCAGCAGCTCCCGGGCGAGTGCTAATGAAAAACTGTTTTTT,TRBJ1-4,TRBV5-1,.,.
CASSPTGSNQPQHF,TGCGCCAGCAGCCCGACAGGGTCCAATCAGCCCCAGCATTTT,TRBJ1-5,TRBV4-1,TRBD1,.
CAWRGLRGGYNEQFF,TGTGCCTGGAGGGGCTTGAGGGGGGGTTACAATGAGCAGTTCTTC,TRBJ2-1,TRBV30,.,.
CASSFESATTDTQYF,TGTGCCAGCAGCTTTGAGTCGGCGACGACAGATACGCAGTATTTT,TRBJ2-3,TRBV5-8,.,.
CASSYFQGAYEQYF,TGTGCCAGCAGTTATTTTCAGGGGGCCTACGAGCAGTACTTC,TRBJ2-7,TRBV6-5,TRBD1,.
CASTPFMGQDTQYF,TGTGCCAGCACTCCGTTTATGGGGCAAGATACGCAGTATTTT,TRBJ2-3,TRBV2,.,.
CASSFGTSYGYTF,TGTGCCAGCAGTTTTGGGACAAGTTATGGCTACACCTTC,TRBJ1-2,TRBV27,.,.
CASSQVGTGELFF,TGTGCCAGCAGTCAAGTGGGGACCGGGGAGCTGTTTTTT,TRBJ2-2,TRBV28,.,.
CASSAQGTNYGYTF,TGTGCCAGCAGTGCGCAGGGCACTAACTATGGCTACACCTTC,TRBJ1-2,TRBV27,.,.
CASSVPTAGGETQYF,TGTGCCAGCAGCGTACCCACAGCGGGAGGAGAGACCCAGTACTTC,TRBJ2-5,TRBV11-3,TRBD2,.
CASGRVSSTDTQYF,TGTGCCAGCGGGAGGGTCTCTAGCACAGATACGCAGTATTTT,TRBJ2-3,TRBV7-8,TRBD2,.
CASSQDYGGNTEAFF,TGCGCCAGCAGCCAAGATTACGGCGGGAACACTGAAGCTTTCTTT,TRBJ1-1,TRBV4-1,.,.
CASSLEAPDRAYEQYF,TGTGCCAGCAGTTTAGAGGCCCCTGACAGGGCCTACGAGCAGTACTTC,TRBJ2-7,TRBV28,TRBD1,.
CASSSRLAAYEQYF,TGTGCCAGCAGTTCTAGACTAGCGGCCTACGAGCAGTACTTC,TRBJ2-7,TRBV6-5,TRBD2,.
CSVPGGKRGGLETQYF,TGCAGCGTCCCTGGGGGGAAGCGGGGGGGCCTGGAGACCCAGTACTTC,TRBJ2-5,TRBV29-1,TRBD2,.
CASTLRVMNSPLHF,TGTGCCAGCACCCTCAGGGTTATGAATTCACCCCTCCACTTT,TRBJ1-6,TRBV28,.,.
CASSYSDRRGYTF,TGTGCCAGCAGTTACTCGGACAGACGGGGCTACACCTTC,TRBJ1-2,TRBV6-5,.,.
CATKPMTETYEQYF,TGTGCCACGAAACCTATGACAGAAACCTACGAGCAGTACTTC,TRBJ2-7,TRBV7-8,.,.
CASSLEGAIGGYTF,TGTGCCAGCAGCCTAGAAGGGGCGATAGGAGGCTACACCTTC,TRBJ1-2,TRBV7-9,.,once
CAWGTLYEQYF,TGTGCCTGGGGGACCCTCTACGAGCAGTACTTC,TRBJ2-7,TRBV30,.,once
CASSEGSTDHQETQYF,TGTGCCAGCAGCGAGGGATCGACAGACCACCAAGAGACCCAGTACTTC,TRBJ2-5,TRBV7-2,.,.
CASSYGRWGSGNTIYF,TGTGCCAGCAGTTACGGACGGTGGGGGTCGGGAAACACCATATATTTT,TRBJ1-3,TRBV6-5,.,.
CASSSYRGLAGQYF,TGTGCCAGCAGCTCTTACCGGGGACTAGCCGGGCAGTACTTC,TRBJ2-7,TRBV11-2,TRBD2,.
CASSYLGGELFF,TGTGCCAGCAGTTACCTCGGCGGGGAGCTGTTTTTT,TRBJ2-2,TRBV6-5,.,.
CASSLDGQIFYGYTF,TGCGCCAGCAGCTTGGACGGGCAGATTTTCTATGGCTACACCTTC,TRBJ1-2,TRBV5-1,.,.
CASSLWVGPAFGNTIYF,TGTGCCAGCAGCTTATGGGTGGGACCTGCGTTTGGAAACACCATATATTTT,TRBJ1-3,TRBV7-9,.,.
CASSQIPQGSSYNEQFF,TGTGCCAGCAGCCAAATACCACAGGGAAGCTCCTACAATGAGCAGTTCTTC,TRBJ2-1,TRBV4-2,.,.
CASSPWGGQRGDNEQFF,TGTGCCAGCAGCCCTTGGGGGGGCCAGCGGGGAGACAATGAGCAGTTCTTC,TRBJ2-1,TRBV7-2,.,.
CATSDPRVNTGELFF,TGTGCCACCAGTGACCCTAGGGTAAACACCGGGGAGCTGTTTTTT,TRBJ2-2,TRBV24-1,.,.
CASSERGLGSYEQYF,TGTGCCAGCAGTGAAAGAGGTTTGGGCAGCTACGAGCAGTACTTC,TRBJ2-7,TRBV2,.,.
CASSVVPAPKETQYF,TGTGCCAGTAGTGTTGTGCCCGCTCCCAAAGAGACCCAGTACTTC,TRBJ2-5,TRBV19,.,.
CASSWSLGAQAYEQYF,TGTGCCAGCAGTTGGTCCTTGGGGGCGCAGGCCTACGAGCAGTACTTC,TRBJ2-7,TRBV27,.,.
CASSIDRLAGGQSSYNEQFF,TGTGCCAGTAGTATAGATCGGCTAGCGGGGGGCCAGAGCTCCTACAATGAGCAGTTCTTC,TRBJ2-1,TRBV19,TRBD2,.
CASSQTGNTEAFF,TGTGCCAGCAGCCAGACAGGGAACACTGAAGCTTTCTTT,TRBJ1-1,TRBV28,.,.
CASSLIQGYYEQYF,TGTGCCAGCAGTTTAATTCAGGGGTACTACGAGCAGTACTTC,TRBJ2-7,TRBV27,.,.
CASRRLGSSYEQYF,TGTGCCAGCAGGCGACTAGGGAGCTCCTACGAGCAGTACTTC,TRBJ2-7,TRBV28,.,.
CASSLARAEKLFF,TGTGCCAGCAGTTTAGCCCGAGCCGAAAAACTGTTTTTT,TRBJ1-4,TRBV27,.,.
CASSYESGAPNEKLFF,TGTGCCAGCAGTTACGAATCGGGGGCTCCTAATGAAAAACTGTTTTTT,TRBJ1-4,TRBV6-5,.,.
CASSQSADTIYF,TGTGCCAGCAGCCAATCAGCGGACACCATATATTTT,TRBJ1-3,TRBV16,.,few
CASSRETGRGTDTQYF,TGTGCCAGCAGCCGAGAGACAGGGCGGGGCACAGATACGCAGTATTTT,TRBJ2-3,TRBV7-8,TRBD1,.
CASRKSGTFYNEQFF,TGTGCCAGCAGGAAAAGCGGAACCTTCTACAATGAGCAGTTCTTC,TRBJ2-1,TRBV2,.,.
CASGRTANEQFF,TGTGCCAGCGGGAGGACAGCCAATGAGCAGTTCTTC,TRBJ2-1,TRBV28,.,.
CASRGLLGDSYEQYF,TGTGCCAGCAGGGGGTTGTTAGGCGACTCCTACGAGCAGTACTTC,TRBJ2-7,TRBV27,.,.
CASSRSPGQGVGYTF,TGTGCCAGCAGCCGTTCCCCGGGACAGGGGGTGGGCTACACCTTC,TRBJ1-2,TRBV7-2,TRBD1,.
CASSLTSAGSSYEQYF,TGTGCCAGCAGTTTAACATCGGCGGGATCCTCCTACGAGCAGTACTTC,TRBJ2-7,TRBV27,.,.
CASSPRTGSSVEQFF,TGTGCCAGCAGTCCCAGGACAGGGAGTTCAGTTGAGCAGTTCTTC,TRBJ2-1,TRBV28,TRBD1,.
CASSFGTGTQYF,TGTGCCAGCAGCTTCGGGACGGGGACGCAGTATTTT,TRBJ2-3,TRBV7-3,.,.
CSVARGQENYGYTF,TGCAGCGTCGCGAGGGGACAAGAAAACTATGGCTACACCTTC,TRBJ1-2,TRBV29-1,.,.
CASSVDGRAGELFF,TGTGCCAGCAGCGTAGATGGGAGAGCCGGGGAGCTGTTTTTT,TRBJ2-2,TRBV9,.,.
CASSPESIRTEAFF,TGTGCCAGCAGCCCGGAATCTATTCGGACTGAAGCTTTCTTT,TRBJ1-1,TRBV5-4,.,once
CASSLGVRVWGYTF,TGTGCCAGCAGCTTAGGTGTCAGGGTCTGGGGCTACACCTTC,TRBJ1-2,TRBV11-2,.,.
CASSLLPRDRIMNTEAFF,TGCGCCAGCAGCCTCCTCCCCCGGGACAGGATCATGAACACTGAAGCTTTCTTT,TRBJ1-1,TRBV5-1,TRBD1,.
CASKDPGYNEQFF,TGTGCCAGTAAGGACCCAGGGTACAATGAGCAGTTCTTC,TRBJ2-1,TRBV19,.,.
CASSYRDTPYEQYF,TGTGCCAGCAGTTACAGGGACACCCCCTACGAGCAGTACTTC,TRBJ2-7,TRBV6-6,.,.
CASSYSGDYEQYF,TGTGCCAGCAGTTACTCGGGGGACTACGAGCAGTACTTC,TRBJ2-7,TRBV6-6,.,once
CASSLAALTGGDGYTF,TGTGCCAGCAGCTTAGCGGCATTGACAGGGGGCGATGGCTACACCTTC,TRBJ1-2,TRBV7-6,TRBD1,.